What follows are 20 T cell receptor beta chains derived from one specimen sequenced in a study of CD8 T cells in ankylosing spondylitis. TCRdb reanalysed the 5' RACE reads using MiXCR and keeps one entry per CDR3 protein. The sample contains 150,000 to 200,000 distinct CDR3 sequences, 10% to 15% of which appear only once. Material for sequencing was blood, either unsorted or a sorted T cell fraction (not recorded which). The receptors derive from a female donor with ankylosing spondylitis or in good health (not recorded which).

This clonotype was found a few times. The chain combines TRBV4-3 with TRBJ2-1, with 11 bases that match TRBD2. The CDR3 sequence is 16 residues long. Germline V lookup: CDR1 LGHNA, CDR2 YSLEER. The ends lost 4 bases at V and 6 bases at J; junction bases unmatched: 8. The CDR3 sequence is CASSRVLAGVFNEQFF. In DNA form, the CDR3 reads TGCGCCAGCAGCCGAGTACTAGCGGGAGTCTTCAATGAGCAGTTCTTC.

This clonotype has only a few counts. This rearrangement joins TRBV27 to TRBJ2-7; 8 bases align to TRBD1. The CDR3 runs to 16 residues. The V and J ends lost 1 base and 0 bases, in that order; junction bases with no gene match: 5. CDR1 and CDR2 from the germline V gene are MNHEY and SMNVEV (reference sequence). CDR3 protein: CASSLWAGGSSYEQYF. In DNA form, the CDR3 reads TGTGCCAGCAGTTTATGGGCAGGGGGCTCCTCCTACGAGCAGTACTTC.

Many counts were recorded for this clonotype. The rearrangement joins TRBV5-1 to TRBJ2-1; 9 positions match TRBD2. V trimming: 4 bases; J trimming: 4 bases; junction bases outside the gene matches: 6. From germline, CDR1 is SGHRS and CDR2 YFSETQ. The CDR3 covers 15 residues. The CDR3, as DNA: TGCGCCAGCAGCACTCTAGCGGGGTCATACAATGAGCAGTTCTTC. Protein: CASSTLAGSYNEQFF.

This chain links TRBV5-5 with TRBJ2-5; TRBD2 might be the D (6 bases). Trimming took off 6 bases at V and 6 bases at J, with 15 bases between the two ends. Germline values: CDR1 SGHKS, CDR2 YYEKEE (reference sequence). The CDR3 sequence is 13 residues long. CDR3 amino acids: CASTILGGQTQYF. The CDR3 region has the DNA TGTGCCAGCACCATACTAGGAGGGCAGACCCAGTACTTC.

This clonotype has a count of ten or more. The rearrangement uses TRBV5-1 and TRBJ2-6, with D hard to call. Per the germline V gene, CDR1 is SGHRS and CDR2 is YFSETQ. This CDR3 contains 13 residues. Trimming took off 8 bases at V and 3 bases at J, with 9 bases between the two ends. CDR3 DNA: TGCGCCAGTAAACTAAGTGGGGCCAACGTCCTGACTTTC. Encoded protein: CASKLSGANVLTF.

The J gene is TRBJ2-2, the V gene TRBV5-1, with D perhaps matching TRBD2 (6 bases). Germline V lookup: CDR1 SGHRS, CDR2 YFSETQ. Trimming shortened V by 6 bases and J by 4 bases, and 19 bases separated the two germline ends. The CDR3 length is 16 residues. The CDR3: CASMPGGARSTGELFF. The CDR3 bases are TGCGCCAGCATGCCTGGAGGGGCTCGAAGCACCGGGGAGCTGTTTTTT.

This clonotype was counted many times. This chain uses TRBV7-2 with TRBJ2-2; TRBD1 agrees at 7 bases. J was trimmed by 10 bases and V by 1 base; bases with no gene match: 6. Germline V gives CDR1 SGHTA, CDR2 FQGNSA. The CDR3 is 14 residues long. The CDR3 loop is CASSLGLQGLELFF. DNA of the CDR3: TGTGCCAGCAGCTTAGGCCTACAGGGGTTGGAGCTGTTTTTT.

This clonotype was recorded many times. The gene calls are TRBV7-2 and TRBJ2-3; 13 bases map to TRBD2. Germline CDR1 reads SGHTA; CDR2 reads FQGNSA. Trimming at V came to 5 bases and at J to 3 bases, leaving 8 bases not matched to a gene. CDR3 length: 17 residues. This CDR3 is CASSRRTSGSSTDTQYF. CDR3 coding DNA: TGTGCCAGCAGCCGCCGGACTAGCGGGAGTTCTACAGATACGCAGTATTTT.

The chain combines TRBV19 with TRBJ2-1, with 9 bases aligning to TRBD2. The CDR3 is 16 residues long. Trimming cost V 3 bases and J 10 bases; bases outside gene matches: 13. CDR1 is LNHDA, CDR2 SQIVND, per germline (reference sequence). The CDR3 protein is CASSILLAGEAREQFF. The DNA of the CDR3 is TGTGCCAGTAGTATCTTATTAGCGGGAGAGGCTAGGGAGCAGTTCTTC.

This clonotype appeared many times. The rearrangement joins TRBV12-3 or TRBV12-4 to TRBJ2-7; D might be TRBD1 (6 bases). CDR3 length: 17 residues. The germline V and J ends were trimmed by 6 bases and 3 bases, with 24 bases remaining between them. The DNA of the CDR3 is TGTGCCAGCAGACGGACAGCGCCAAATCACTTGGGCTACGAGCAGTACTTC. Amino acid sequence: CASRRTAPNHLGYEQYF.

This clonotype appeared a few times. The chain recombines TRBV7-8 with TRBJ2-3; 7 bases agree with TRBD2. V shed 1 base, J shed 5 bases, and the junction held 12 bases outside the gene matches. Germline CDR1 and CDR2: SGHVS and FQNEAQ. The CDR3 is made up of 17 amino acids. CDR3 in DNA: TGTGCCAGCAGCTTAGTAATACTAGCGCCTACTGGAGATACGCAGTATTTT. As protein: CASSLVILAPTGDTQYF. Full variable domain (outside the CDR3, taken from reference TRBV7-8 and TRBJ2-3): GAGVSQSPRYKVAKRGQDVALRCDPISGHVSLFWYQQALGQGPEFLTYFQNEAQLDKSGLPSDRFFAERPEGSVSTLKIQRTQQEDSAVYLCASSLVILAPTGDTQYFGPGTRLTVL.

V usage is TRBV18 and J usage is TRBJ1-2, with 9 nucleotides matching TRBD1. The length of the CDR3 is 14 residues. After removal of 3 bases from V and 5 bases from J, the junction contained 4 bases not matched to a gene. CDR1 KGHSH and CDR2 LQKENI come from the germline V gene. CDR3 amino acids: CASSPAQGAYGYTF. The CDR3 DNA sequence: TGTGCCAGCTCACCCGCACAGGGGGCGTATGGCTACACCTTC.

The sample holds many counts of this clonotype. The chain employs TRBV28 and TRBJ2-7, with D maybe TRBD1 (6 bases). Germline V gene sequence: CDR1 MDHEN, CDR2 SYDVKM. The CDR3 spans 12 residues. V was shortened by 7 bases and J by 4 bases, with 11 bases between the two germline ends. The CDR3 here is CASTDRLYEQYF. The CDR3 DNA reads TGTGCCAGCACGGACAGATTGTACGAGCAGTACTTC.

There are a few counts of this clonotype. The gene calls are TRBV6-1 and TRBJ2-7; TRBD2 agrees at 13 bases. Germline CDR1 and CDR2: MNHNS and SASEGT. The CDR3 is 16 amino acids. The J segment lost 0 bases and the V segment lost 5 bases, leaving 4 bases of the junction unmatched. CDR3 in amino acids: CASSRGTSGTSYEQYF. As DNA, the CDR3 is TGTGCCAGCAGTAGGGGGACTAGCGGGACCTCCTACGAGCAGTACTTC.

This clonotype was seen repeatedly, ten times or more. The chain joins TRBV7-3 to TRBJ2-1; 7 nucleotides agree with TRBD1. The CDR3 spans 14 residues. The germline V gene encodes CDR1 SGHTA and CDR2 FQGTGA. The V gene end was trimmed by 5 bases and the J gene end by 9 bases; junction bases not matched to a gene: 10. The CDR3 coding sequence is TGTGCCAGCAGCCCCCCGGACAGGTCCGGTGAGCAGTTCTTC. This translates into CASSPPDRSGEQFF.

In its sample, this clonotype was seen a few times. The chain combines TRBV25-1 with TRBJ2-1; D call uncertain. Trimming took off 1 base at V and 1 base at J, with 2 bases between the two ends. The CDR3 is 13 amino acids. Germline V gives CDR1 MGHDK, CDR2 SYGVNS. The CDR3 sequence: CASSESSYNEQFF. CDR3 DNA: TGTGCCAGCAGTGAATCTTCCTACAATGAGCAGTTCTTC.

The V and J genes are TRBV5-4 and TRBJ1-2, with no clear D. The CDR3 is made up of 12 amino acids. The germline V gene encodes CDR1 SGHNT and CDR2 YYREEE (reference sequence). V dropped 4 bases and J dropped 3 bases, with 7 bases sitting between them. The CDR3 bases are TGTGCCAGCAGCGATACAGACTATGGCTACACCTTC. Amino acid sequence: CASSDTDYGYTF.

This clonotype came up many times. The chain couples TRBV4-1 to TRBJ2-5; D gene uncertain. CDR3 size: 13 residues. The V gene lost 5 bases and the J gene lost 4 bases, with 11 bases spanning the gap. Germline-derived CDR1 and CDR2 are MGHRA and YSYEKL. CDR3 in DNA: TGCGCCAGCAGCGCCCTCCTAAGAGAGACCCAGTACTTC. This translates into CASSALLRETQYF.

This clonotype was detected many times. This chain connects TRBV29-1 to TRBJ2-2, with D tentatively TRBD2 (6 bases). V was trimmed by 4 bases and J by 4 bases, leaving 13 bases between them. CDR1 and CDR2 from the germline V gene are SQVTM and ANQGSEA. The CDR3 contains 14 residues. CDR3 residues: CSVGGNSGTGELFF. CDR3 coding DNA: TGCAGCGTTGGAGGGAATAGCGGCACCGGGGAGCTGTTTTTT.

The chain uses TRBV4-3 and TRBJ1-1, with 8 bases matching TRBD1. V gave up 1 base and J gave up 0 bases; unmatched junction bases: 1. This CDR3 is 15 amino acids long. Germline loops: CDR1 LGHNA, CDR2 YSLEER. The CDR3 region is CASSQVDRVNTEAFF. The CDR3 nucleotides read TGCGCCAGCAGCCAAGTGGACAGGGTGAACACTGAAGCTTTCTTT.